This record covers a single TCR beta chain. CDR3 length equals 13 residues. The trim removed 1 base at V and 5 bases at J, leaving 2 bases unmatched. Germline lookup yields CDR1 SGHRS and CDR2 YFSETQ. The repertoire was sequenced with immunoSEQ multiplex PCR; TCRdb's copy has only in-frame clones and lacks some. This sample carries some 250,000 clones, approximately 81% of them seen once, and the ten largest clones take approximately 8%. This entry comes from a study of blood T cell repertoires in COVID-19. This sequence originates from a woman older than 75 with acute or convalescent COVID-19. Source material: peripheral blood. The chain uses TRBV5-1 and TRBJ2-5, with 7 nucleotides matching TRBD1. The CDR3 DNA reads as TGCGCCAGCAGCTTGCAGGGGGATGAGACCCAGTACTTC. As protein: CASSLQGDETQYF.